Following are 2 T cell receptor beta chains from one sample sequenced in a study of T cell responses to AZD1222 COVID-19 vaccine. Some clones are missing from TCRdb's copy, which holds only in-frame ones; the method was immunoSEQ multiplex PCR. Of more than 90,000 clones in the sample, approximately 83% are singletons; the top ten hold roughly 9.9%. The sequencing here drew on peripheral blood, taken on day 0 of AZD1222 vaccination. The receptors here all came from an adult in good health.

V usage is TRBV12-5 and J usage is TRBJ2-2; 9 nucleotides align to TRBD2. CDR3 size: 13 residues. Trimming cost V 9 bases and J 4 bases; bases outside gene matches: 3. The germline V gene has CDR1 LGHNT and CDR2 FRNRAP. The chain's CDR3 is CASGTSSTGELFF. CDR3 coding DNA: TGTGCTAGCGGGACTAGCTCCACCGGGGAGCTGTTTTTT.

The chain carries TRBV5-4 and TRBJ1-2; no clear D. Germline lookup yields CDR1 SGHNT and CDR2 YYREEE (reference sequence). CDR3 length: 13 amino acids. V dropped 0 bases and J dropped 5 bases, with 8 bases sitting between them. CDR3 in amino acids: CASSLEAGYGYTF. The CDR3 DNA reads as TGTGCCAGCAGCTTGGAGGCCGGATATGGCTACACCTTC.